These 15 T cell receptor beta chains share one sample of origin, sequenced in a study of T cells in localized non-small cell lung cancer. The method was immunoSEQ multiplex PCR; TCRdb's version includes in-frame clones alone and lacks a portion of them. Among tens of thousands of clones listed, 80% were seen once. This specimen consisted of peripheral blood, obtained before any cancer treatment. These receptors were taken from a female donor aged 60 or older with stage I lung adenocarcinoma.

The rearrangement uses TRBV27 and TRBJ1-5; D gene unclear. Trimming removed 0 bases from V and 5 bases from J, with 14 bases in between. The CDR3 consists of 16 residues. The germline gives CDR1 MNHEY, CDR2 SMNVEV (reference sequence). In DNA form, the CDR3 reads TGTGCCAGCAGTTTATCGGGCGGGGTAGAGGATCAGCCCCAGCATTTT. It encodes CASSLSGGVEDQPQHF.

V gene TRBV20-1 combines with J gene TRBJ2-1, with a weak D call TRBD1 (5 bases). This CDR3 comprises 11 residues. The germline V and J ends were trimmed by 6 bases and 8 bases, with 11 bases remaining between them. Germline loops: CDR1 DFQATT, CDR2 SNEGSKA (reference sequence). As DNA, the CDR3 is TGCAGTGCCCTAAGGGGCTATGAGCAGTTCTTC. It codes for CSALRGYEQFF.

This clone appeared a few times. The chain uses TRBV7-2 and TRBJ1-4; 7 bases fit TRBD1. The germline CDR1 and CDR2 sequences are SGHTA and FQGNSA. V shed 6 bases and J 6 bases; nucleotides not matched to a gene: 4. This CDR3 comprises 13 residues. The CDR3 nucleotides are TGTGCCAGCAGTACAGGGGCTTATGAAAAACTGTTTTTT. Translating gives CASSTGAYEKLFF.

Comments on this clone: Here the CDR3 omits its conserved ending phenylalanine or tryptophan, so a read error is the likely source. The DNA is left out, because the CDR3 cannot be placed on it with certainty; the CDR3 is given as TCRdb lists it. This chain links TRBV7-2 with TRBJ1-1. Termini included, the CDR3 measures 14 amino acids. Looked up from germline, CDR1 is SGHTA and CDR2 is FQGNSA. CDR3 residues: CASSLANPMKGTFL.

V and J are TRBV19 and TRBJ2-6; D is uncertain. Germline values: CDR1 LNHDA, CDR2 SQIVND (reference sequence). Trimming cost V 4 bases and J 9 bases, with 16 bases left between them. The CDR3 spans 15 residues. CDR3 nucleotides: TGTGCCAGTAGTACAACTGGATTGGTAGTCAACGTCCTGACTTTC. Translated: CASSTTGLVVNVLTF.

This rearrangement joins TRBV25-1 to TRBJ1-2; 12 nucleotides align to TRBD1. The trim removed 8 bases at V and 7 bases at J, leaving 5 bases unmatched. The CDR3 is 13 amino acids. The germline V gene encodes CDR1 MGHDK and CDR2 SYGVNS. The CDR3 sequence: CASGGQGAGGYTF. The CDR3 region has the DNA TGTGCCAGCGGGGGACAGGGGGCAGGTGGCTACACCTTC.

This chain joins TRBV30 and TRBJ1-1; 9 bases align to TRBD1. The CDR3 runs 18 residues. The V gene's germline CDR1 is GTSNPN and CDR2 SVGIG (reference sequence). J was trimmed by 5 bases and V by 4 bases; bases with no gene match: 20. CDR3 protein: CAWTRMGTGSRWNTEAFF. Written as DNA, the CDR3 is TGTGCCTGGACAAGGATGGGGACAGGGAGCAGATGGAATACTGAAGCTTTCTTT.

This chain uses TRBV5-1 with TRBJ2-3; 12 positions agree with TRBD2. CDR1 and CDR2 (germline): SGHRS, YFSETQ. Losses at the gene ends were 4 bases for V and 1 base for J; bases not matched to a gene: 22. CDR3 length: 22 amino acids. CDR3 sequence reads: CASSHPLSTSGSSVGGTDTQYF. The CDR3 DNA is TGCGCCAGCAGCCATCCCCTTTCGACTAGCGGGAGTTCGGTGGGTGGCACAGATACGCAGTATTTT.

The CDR3 DNA sequence: TGTGCCAGCAGTGCACAGGGGCTGGCTGAAGCTTTCTTT. Translated, it gives CASSAQGLAEAFF. The genes are TRBV2 and TRBJ1-1, with TRBD1 matching over 7 bases. Per germline, CDR1 SNHLY and CDR2 FYNNEI. CDR3 length equals 13 residues. J was trimmed by 6 bases and V by 4 bases; bases with no gene match: 5.

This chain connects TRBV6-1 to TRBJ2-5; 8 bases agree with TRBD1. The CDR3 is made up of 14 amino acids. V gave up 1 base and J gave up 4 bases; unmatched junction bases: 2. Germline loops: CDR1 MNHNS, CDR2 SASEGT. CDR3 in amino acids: CASSEVGQGETQYF. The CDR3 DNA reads TGTGCCAGCAGTGAAGTCGGACAGGGAGAGACCCAGTACTTC.

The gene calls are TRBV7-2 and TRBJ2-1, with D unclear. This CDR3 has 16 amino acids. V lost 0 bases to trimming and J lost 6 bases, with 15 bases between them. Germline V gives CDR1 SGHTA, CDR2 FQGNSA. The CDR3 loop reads CASSLASPALGNEQFF. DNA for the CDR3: TGTGCCAGCAGCTTAGCTTCCCCGGCCTTGGGCAATGAGCAGTTCTTC.

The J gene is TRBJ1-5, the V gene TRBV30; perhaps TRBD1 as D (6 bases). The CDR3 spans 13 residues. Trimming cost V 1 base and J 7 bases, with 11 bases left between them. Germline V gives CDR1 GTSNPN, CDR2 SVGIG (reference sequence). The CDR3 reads CAWSGTDTQPQHF. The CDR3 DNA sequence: TGTGCCTGGAGTGGGACAGACACACAGCCCCAGCATTTT.

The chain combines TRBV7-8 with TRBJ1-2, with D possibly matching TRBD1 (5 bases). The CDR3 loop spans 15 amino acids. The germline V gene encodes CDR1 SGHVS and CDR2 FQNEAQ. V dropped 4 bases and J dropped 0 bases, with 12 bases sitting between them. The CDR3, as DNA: TGTGCCAGCAGCTCCCGGGACGGTACTAACTATGGCTACACCTTC. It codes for CASSSRDGTNYGYTF. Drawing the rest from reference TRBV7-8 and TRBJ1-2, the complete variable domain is GAGVSQSPRYKVAKRGQDVALRCDPISGHVSLFWYQQALGQGPEFLTYFQNEAQLDKSGLPSDRFFAERPEGSVSTLKIQRTQQEDSAVYLCASSSRDGTNYGYTFGSGTRLTVV.

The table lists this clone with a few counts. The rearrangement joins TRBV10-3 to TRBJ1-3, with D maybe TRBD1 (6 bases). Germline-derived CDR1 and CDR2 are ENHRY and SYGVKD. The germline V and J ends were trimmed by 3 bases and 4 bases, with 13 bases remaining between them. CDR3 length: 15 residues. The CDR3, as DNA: TGTGCCATCAGTGATCGGGGGGCGATCGGAAACACCATATATTTT. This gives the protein CAISDRGAIGNTIYF.

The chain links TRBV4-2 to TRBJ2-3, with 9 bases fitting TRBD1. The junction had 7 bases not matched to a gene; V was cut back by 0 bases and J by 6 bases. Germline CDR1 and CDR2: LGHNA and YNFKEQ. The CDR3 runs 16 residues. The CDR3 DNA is TGTGCCAGCAGCCAAGATAAGGGGACAGGGACGGATACGCAGTATTTT. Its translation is CASSQDKGTGTDTQYF.